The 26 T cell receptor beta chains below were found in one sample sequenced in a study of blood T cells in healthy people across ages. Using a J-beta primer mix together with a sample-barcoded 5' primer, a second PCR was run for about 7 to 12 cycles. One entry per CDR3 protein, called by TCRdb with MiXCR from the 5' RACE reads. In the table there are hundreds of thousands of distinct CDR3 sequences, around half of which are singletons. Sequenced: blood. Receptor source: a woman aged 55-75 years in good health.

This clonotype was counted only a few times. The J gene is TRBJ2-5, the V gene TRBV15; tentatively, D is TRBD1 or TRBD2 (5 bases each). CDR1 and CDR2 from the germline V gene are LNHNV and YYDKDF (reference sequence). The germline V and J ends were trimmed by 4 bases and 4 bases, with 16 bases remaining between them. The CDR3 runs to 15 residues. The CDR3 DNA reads TGTGCCACCAGCACCGTGATAGGGGCGGGAGAGACCCAGTACTTC. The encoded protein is CATSTVIGAGETQYF.

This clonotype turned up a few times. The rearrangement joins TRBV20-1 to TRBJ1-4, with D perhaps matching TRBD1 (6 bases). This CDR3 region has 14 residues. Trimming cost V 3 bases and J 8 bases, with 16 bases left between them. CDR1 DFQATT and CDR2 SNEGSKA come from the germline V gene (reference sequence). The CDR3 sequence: CSARLKTGGEKLFF. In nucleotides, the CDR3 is TGCAGTGCTAGGCTAAAGACAGGCGGGGAAAAACTGTTTTTT.

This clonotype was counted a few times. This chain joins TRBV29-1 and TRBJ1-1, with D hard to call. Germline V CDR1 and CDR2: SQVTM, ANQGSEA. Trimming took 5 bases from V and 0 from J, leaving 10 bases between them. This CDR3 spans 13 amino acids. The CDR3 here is CSVRQLLNTEAFF. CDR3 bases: TGCAGCGTTCGGCAGTTACTGAACACTGAAGCTTTCTTT.

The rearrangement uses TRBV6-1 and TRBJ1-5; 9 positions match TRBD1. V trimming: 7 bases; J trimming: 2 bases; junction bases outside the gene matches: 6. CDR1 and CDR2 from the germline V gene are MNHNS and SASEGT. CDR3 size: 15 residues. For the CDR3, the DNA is TGTGCCAGCATCGTCGGGACAGGGCGCAATCAGCCCCAGCATTTT. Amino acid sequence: CASIVGTGRNQPQHF.

The CDR3 here is CASSLIAFEQFF. The CDR3 region has the DNA TGTGCCAGCAGCTTAATAGCATTTGAGCAGTTCTTC. This chain links TRBV11-1 with TRBJ2-1; D gene ambiguous. CDR1 and CDR2 (germline): SGHAT, FQDESV (reference sequence). V lost 2 bases and J lost 9, with 8 bases in between. This CDR3 is built from 12 residues.

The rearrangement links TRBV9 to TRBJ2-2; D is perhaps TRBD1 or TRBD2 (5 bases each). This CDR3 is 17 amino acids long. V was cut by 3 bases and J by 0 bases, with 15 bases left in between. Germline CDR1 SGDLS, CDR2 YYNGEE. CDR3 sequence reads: CASSAPTGTPNTGELFF. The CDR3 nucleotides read TGTGCCAGCAGCGCCCCTACCGGGACCCCGAACACCGGGGAGCTGTTTTTT.

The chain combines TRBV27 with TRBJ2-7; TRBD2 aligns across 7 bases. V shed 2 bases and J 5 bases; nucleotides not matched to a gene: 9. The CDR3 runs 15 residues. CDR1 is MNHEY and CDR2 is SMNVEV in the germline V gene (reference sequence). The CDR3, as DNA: TGTGCCAGCAGTTTAGTTGGCGGGAGAGGCCACGAGCAGTACTTC. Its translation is CASSLVGGRGHEQYF.

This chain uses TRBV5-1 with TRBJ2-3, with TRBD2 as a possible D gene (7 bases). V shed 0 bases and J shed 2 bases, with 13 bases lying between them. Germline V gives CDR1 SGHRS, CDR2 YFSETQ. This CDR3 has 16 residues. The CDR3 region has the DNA TGCGCCAGCAGCTTGGTGGGGGGGGCCACCACAGATACGCAGTATTTT. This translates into CASSLVGGATTDTQYF.

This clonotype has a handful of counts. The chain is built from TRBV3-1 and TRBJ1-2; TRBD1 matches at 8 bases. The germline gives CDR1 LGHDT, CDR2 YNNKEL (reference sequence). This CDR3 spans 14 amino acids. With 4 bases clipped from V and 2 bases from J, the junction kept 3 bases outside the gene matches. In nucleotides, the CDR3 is TGTGCCAGCAGCCGACGGACAGGGAACTATGGCTACACCTTC. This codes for CASSRRTGNYGYTF.

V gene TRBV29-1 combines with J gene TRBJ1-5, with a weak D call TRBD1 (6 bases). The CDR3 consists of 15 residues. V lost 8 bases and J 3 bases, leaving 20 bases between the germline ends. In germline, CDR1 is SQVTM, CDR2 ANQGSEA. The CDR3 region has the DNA TGCAGCATTACCAGGGGAGAGGGGAACAATCAGCCCCAGCATTTT. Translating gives CSITRGEGNNQPQHF.

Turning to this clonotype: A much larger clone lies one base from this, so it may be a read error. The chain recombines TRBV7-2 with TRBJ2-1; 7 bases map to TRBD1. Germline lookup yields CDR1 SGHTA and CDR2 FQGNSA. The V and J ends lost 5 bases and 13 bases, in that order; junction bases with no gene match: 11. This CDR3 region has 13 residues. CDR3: CASSPPKGQTQFF. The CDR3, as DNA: TGTGCCAGCAGCCCCCCGAAGGGACAGACCCAGTTCTTC.

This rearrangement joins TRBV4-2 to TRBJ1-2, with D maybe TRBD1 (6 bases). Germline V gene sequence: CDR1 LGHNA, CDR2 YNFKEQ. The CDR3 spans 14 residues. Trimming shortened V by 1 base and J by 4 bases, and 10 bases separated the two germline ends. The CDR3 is CASSQAEQGYGYTF. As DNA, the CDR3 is TGTGCCAGCAGCCAAGCGGAACAGGGCTATGGCTACACCTTC.

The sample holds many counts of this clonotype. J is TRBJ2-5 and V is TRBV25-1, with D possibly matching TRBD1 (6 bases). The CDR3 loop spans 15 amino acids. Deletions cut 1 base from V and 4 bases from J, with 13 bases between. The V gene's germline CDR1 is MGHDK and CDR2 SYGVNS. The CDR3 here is CASSELQGRIETQYF. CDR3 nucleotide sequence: TGTGCCAGCAGTGAATTACAGGGAAGGATAGAGACCCAGTACTTC.

The CDR3 loop is CASSTGVRRNTEAFF. The CDR3 bases are TGTGCCAGCAGCACCGGGGTTAGGAGAAACACTGAAGCTTTCTTT. The genes are TRBV9 and TRBJ1-1, with no clear D. V was clipped by 4 bases and J by 2 bases, with 15 bases between them. Germline CDR1 reads SGDLS; CDR2 reads YYNGEE. This CDR3 is 15 amino acids long.

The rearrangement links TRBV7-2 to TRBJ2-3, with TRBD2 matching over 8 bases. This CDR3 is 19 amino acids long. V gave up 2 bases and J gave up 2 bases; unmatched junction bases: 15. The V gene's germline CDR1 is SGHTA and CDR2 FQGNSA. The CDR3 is CTSSLRRPGFSGNTDTQYF. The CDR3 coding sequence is TGTACCAGCAGCTTACGTAGACCCGGGTTTAGCGGGAACACAGATACGCAGTATTTT.

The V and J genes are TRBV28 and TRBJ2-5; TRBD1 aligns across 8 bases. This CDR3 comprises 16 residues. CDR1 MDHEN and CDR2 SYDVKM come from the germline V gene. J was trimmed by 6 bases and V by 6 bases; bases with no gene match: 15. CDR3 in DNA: TGTGCCAGCAGCTTGGAAGTGCAGGGGGCGGGAAAGACCCAGTACTTC. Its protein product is CASSLEVQGAGKTQYF.

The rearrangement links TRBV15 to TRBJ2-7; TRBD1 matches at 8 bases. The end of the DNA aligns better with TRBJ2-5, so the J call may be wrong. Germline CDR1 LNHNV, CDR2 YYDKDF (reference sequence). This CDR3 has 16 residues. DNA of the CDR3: TGTGCCACCAGCCCTGACAGGGGCTTATCGCGGGGGACCCAGTACTTC. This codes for CATSPDRGLSRGTQYF.

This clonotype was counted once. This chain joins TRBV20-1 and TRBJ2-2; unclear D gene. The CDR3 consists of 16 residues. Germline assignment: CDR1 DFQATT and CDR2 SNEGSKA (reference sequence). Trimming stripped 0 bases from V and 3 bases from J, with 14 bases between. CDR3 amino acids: CSARDFARRYTGELFF. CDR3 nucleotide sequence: TGCAGTGCTAGAGATTTCGCTAGACGGTACACCGGGGAGCTGTTTTTT.

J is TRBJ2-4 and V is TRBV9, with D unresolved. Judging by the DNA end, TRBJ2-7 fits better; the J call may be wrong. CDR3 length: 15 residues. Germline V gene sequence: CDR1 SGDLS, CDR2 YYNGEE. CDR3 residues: CASSPQPSSSYEQYF. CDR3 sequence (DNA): TGTGCCAGCAGCCCCCAACCGAGTTCTTCCTACGAGCAGTACTTC.

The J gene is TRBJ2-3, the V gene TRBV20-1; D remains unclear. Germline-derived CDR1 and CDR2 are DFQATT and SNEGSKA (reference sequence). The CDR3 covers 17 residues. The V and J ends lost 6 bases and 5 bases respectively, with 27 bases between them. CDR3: CSANSEWDYVFIDTQYF. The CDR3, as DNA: TGCAGTGCAAACTCCGAGTGGGATTATGTGTTTATAGATACGCAGTATTTT.

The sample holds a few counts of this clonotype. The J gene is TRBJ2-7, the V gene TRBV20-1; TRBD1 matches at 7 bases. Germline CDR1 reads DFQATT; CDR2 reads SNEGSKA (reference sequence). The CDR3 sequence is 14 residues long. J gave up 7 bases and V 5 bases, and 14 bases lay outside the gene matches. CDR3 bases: TGCAGTGCTCTTGACGACAGGGTCTGGGGGGAGCAGTACTTC. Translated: CSALDDRVWGEQYF.

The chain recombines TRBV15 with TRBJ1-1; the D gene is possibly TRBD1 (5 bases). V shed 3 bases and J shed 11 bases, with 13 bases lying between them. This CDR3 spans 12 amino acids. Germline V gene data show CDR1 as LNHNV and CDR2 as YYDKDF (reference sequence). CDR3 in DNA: TGTGCCACCAGCAGGGTGGGGGGAGGGGCTTTCTTT. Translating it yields CATSRVGGGAFF. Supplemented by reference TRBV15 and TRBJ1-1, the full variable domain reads DAMVIQNPRYQVTQFGKPVTLSCSQTLNHNVMYWYQQKSSQAPKLLFHYYDKDFNNEADTPDNFQSRRPNTSFCFLDIRSPGLGDTAMYLCATSRVGGGAFFGQGTRLTVV.

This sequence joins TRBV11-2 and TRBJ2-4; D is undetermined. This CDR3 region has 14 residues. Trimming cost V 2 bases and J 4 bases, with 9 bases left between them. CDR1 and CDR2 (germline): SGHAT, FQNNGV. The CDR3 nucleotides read TGTGCCAGCAGCTTATCTACCAGAAAAAACATTCAGTACTTC. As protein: CASSLSTRKNIQYF.

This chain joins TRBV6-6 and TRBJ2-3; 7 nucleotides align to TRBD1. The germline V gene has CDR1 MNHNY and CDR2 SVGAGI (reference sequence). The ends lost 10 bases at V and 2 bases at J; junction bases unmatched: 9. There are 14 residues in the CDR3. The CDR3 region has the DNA TGTGCCACCTCTAAGGGGGCGTCCACAGATACGCAGTATTTT. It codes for CATSKGASTDTQYF.

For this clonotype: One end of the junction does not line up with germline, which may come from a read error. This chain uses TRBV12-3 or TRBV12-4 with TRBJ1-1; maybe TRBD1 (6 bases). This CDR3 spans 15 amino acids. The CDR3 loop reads CASSFPRSGDTGAFF. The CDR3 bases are TGTGCCAGCAGTTTCCCCCGGTCAGGGGACACTGGAGCTTTCTTT.

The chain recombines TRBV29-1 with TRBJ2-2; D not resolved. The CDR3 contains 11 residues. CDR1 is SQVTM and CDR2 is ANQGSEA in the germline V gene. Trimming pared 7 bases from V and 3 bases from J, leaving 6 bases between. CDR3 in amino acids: CSASDTGELFF. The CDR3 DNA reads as TGCAGCGCCTCGGACACCGGGGAGCTGTTTTTT.